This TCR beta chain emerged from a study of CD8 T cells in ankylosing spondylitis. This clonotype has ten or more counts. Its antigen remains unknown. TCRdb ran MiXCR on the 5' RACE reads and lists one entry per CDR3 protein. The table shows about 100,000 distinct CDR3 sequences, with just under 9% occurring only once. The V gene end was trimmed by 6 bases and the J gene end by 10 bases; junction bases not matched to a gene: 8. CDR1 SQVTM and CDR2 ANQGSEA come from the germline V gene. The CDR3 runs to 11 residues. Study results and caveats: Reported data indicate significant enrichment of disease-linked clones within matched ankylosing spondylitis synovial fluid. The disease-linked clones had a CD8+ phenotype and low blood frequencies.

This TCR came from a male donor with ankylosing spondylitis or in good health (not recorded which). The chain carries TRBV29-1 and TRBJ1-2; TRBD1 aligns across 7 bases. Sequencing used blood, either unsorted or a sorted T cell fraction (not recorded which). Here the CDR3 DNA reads TGCAGCGTGGACGGACAGGCTGACTACACCTTC. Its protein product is CSVDGQADYTF.